This TCR beta chain was sequenced in a study of cytomegalovirus exposure and HLA in healthy donors. At the level of the study: Ancestry clustering placed 70% to 90% of approximately 370 genotyped donors in the Caucasian-associated cluster.

It was with 60 Vbeta and 13 Jbeta primers that the PCR ran. Per the authors' pipeline: Per a later analysis, the number of unique TCR beta chains was around 79 million, of which about 11 million were shared. The repertoire was sequenced with immunoSEQ multiplex PCR; TCRdb's copy has only in-frame clones and lacks some. The V and J calls and clone size were taken over from that table, and D and trimming were inferred from the DNA. Found here are 99,000 or so clones, about three quarters of them singletons; the top ten hold approximately 5.1%. All the people who gave samples were healthy bone marrow donors. Per germline, CDR1 WNHNN and CDR2 SYGVQD (reference sequence). The CDR3 has 14 amino acids. Trimming removed 4 bases at V and 1 base at J, with 5 bases between.

The receptor's source is a male donor in good health and CMV-seronegative. V and J are TRBV10-1 and TRBJ2-6; the D is unclear. Sequencing used PBMCs. CDR3 in amino acids: CASSAGSGANVLTF. CDR3 in DNA: TGCGCCAGCAGTGCCGGGTCTGGGGCCAACGTCCTGACTTTC.